What follows are 8 T cell receptor beta chains derived from one specimen sequenced in a study of blood T cell repertoires in COVID-19. Data came from immunoSEQ multiplex PCR; TCRdb stores just in-frame clones and leaves some out. The sample yields about 80,000 clones, about 83% seen once. The sample comprised peripheral blood. The source of these receptors is a man aged 80 or over with active or convalescent COVID-19.

This rearrangement joins TRBV24-1 to TRBJ2-6; tentatively, D is TRBD1 (5 bases). Trimming cost V 5 bases and J 0 bases, with 16 bases left between them. This CDR3 is 18 amino acids long. Germline lookup yields CDR1 KGHDR and CDR2 SFDVKD. The chain's CDR3 is CATSAPWGGVSGANVLTF. Written as DNA, the CDR3 is TGTGCCACCAGTGCCCCTTGGGGCGGAGTCTCTGGGGCCAACGTCCTGACTTTC.

V and J are TRBV11-2 and TRBJ2-2, with TRBD2 matching over 11 bases. CDR1 is SGHAT and CDR2 is FQNNGV in the germline V gene. The trim removed 3 bases at V and 7 bases at J, leaving 4 bases unmatched. The CDR3 is 15 amino acids. The CDR3 nucleotides are TGTGCCAGCAGCTTGGCTAGCGGGGGGTACGGGGAGCTGTTTTTT. Amino acid sequence: CASSLASGGYGELFF.

J is TRBJ1-1 and V is TRBV5-1, with D unclear. This CDR3 is 14 amino acids long. Between the trimmed V and J ends, which lost 7 bases and 0 bases, there was a span of 13 bases. Germline V lookup: CDR1 SGHRS, CDR2 YFSETQ. The CDR3 DNA reads TGCGCCAGCGGAAAGGGAGGTATGAACACTGAAGCTTTCTTT. Amino acids: CASGKGGMNTEAFF. Full variable domain (remainder filled in from reference TRBV5-1 and TRBJ1-1): KAGVTQTPRYLIKTRGQQVTLSCSPISGHRSVSWYQQTPGQGLQFLFEYFSETQRNKGNFPGRFSGRQFSNSRSEMNVSTLELGDSALYLCASGKGGMNTEAFFGQGTRLTVV.

CDR3 DNA sequence: TGTGCCAGCAGCGGGCCGGGACAGGGTTCCTATAATTCACCCCTCCACTTT. Encoded protein: CASSGPGQGSYNSPLHF. The genes are TRBV5-4 and TRBJ1-6; 9 nucleotides line up with TRBD1. This CDR3 has 17 residues. The germline V gene has CDR1 SGHNT and CDR2 YYREEE (reference sequence). The V segment lost 4 bases and the J segment 1 base; nucleotides outside the gene matches: 6.

The V and J genes are TRBV3-1 (or the pseudogene TRBV3-2) and TRBJ2-7; D gene uncertain. Trimming pared 1 base from V and 3 bases from J, leaving 10 bases between. The germline V gene has CDR1 LGHDT and CDR2 YNNKEL (reference sequence). CDR3 length equals 14 residues. The CDR3 DNA sequence: TGTGCCAGCAGCCAAGGTCCCGCCAGCTACGAGCAGTACTTC. Translating gives CASSQGPASYEQYF.

This clone showed up just once. This sequence joins TRBV10-3 and TRBJ2-7; TRBD1 matches 7 bases. There are 13 residues in the CDR3. Germline V gene lookup returns CDR1 ENHRY and CDR2 SYGVKD. With 6 bases clipped from V and 3 bases from J, the junction kept 5 bases outside the gene matches. CDR3 protein: CAIRFPGGYEQYF. CDR3 bases: TGTGCCATCAGGTTCCCAGGGGGCTACGAGCAGTACTTC.

This sequence joins TRBV6-2 or TRBV6-3 and TRBJ2-7, with D tentatively TRBD2 (6 bases). Per germline, CDR1 MNHEY and CDR2 SVGEGT. This CDR3 is 13 amino acids long. Trimming took 6 bases from V and 4 from J, leaving 13 bases between them. The CDR3 sequence: CASSPGLIYEQYF. The DNA for the CDR3 is TGTGCCAGCAGCCCGGGACTGATATACGAGCAGTACTTC.

The gene calls are TRBV30 and TRBJ1-5, with D maybe TRBD1 (6 bases). The germline V gene encodes CDR1 GTSNPN and CDR2 SVGIG (reference sequence). The germline V and J ends were trimmed by 3 bases and 4 bases, with 13 bases remaining between them. The CDR3 runs to 14 residues. The CDR3 sequence is CAWSSITGNQPQHF. The CDR3 region has the DNA TGTGCCTGGAGCTCTATAACAGGGAATCAGCCCCAGCATTTT.